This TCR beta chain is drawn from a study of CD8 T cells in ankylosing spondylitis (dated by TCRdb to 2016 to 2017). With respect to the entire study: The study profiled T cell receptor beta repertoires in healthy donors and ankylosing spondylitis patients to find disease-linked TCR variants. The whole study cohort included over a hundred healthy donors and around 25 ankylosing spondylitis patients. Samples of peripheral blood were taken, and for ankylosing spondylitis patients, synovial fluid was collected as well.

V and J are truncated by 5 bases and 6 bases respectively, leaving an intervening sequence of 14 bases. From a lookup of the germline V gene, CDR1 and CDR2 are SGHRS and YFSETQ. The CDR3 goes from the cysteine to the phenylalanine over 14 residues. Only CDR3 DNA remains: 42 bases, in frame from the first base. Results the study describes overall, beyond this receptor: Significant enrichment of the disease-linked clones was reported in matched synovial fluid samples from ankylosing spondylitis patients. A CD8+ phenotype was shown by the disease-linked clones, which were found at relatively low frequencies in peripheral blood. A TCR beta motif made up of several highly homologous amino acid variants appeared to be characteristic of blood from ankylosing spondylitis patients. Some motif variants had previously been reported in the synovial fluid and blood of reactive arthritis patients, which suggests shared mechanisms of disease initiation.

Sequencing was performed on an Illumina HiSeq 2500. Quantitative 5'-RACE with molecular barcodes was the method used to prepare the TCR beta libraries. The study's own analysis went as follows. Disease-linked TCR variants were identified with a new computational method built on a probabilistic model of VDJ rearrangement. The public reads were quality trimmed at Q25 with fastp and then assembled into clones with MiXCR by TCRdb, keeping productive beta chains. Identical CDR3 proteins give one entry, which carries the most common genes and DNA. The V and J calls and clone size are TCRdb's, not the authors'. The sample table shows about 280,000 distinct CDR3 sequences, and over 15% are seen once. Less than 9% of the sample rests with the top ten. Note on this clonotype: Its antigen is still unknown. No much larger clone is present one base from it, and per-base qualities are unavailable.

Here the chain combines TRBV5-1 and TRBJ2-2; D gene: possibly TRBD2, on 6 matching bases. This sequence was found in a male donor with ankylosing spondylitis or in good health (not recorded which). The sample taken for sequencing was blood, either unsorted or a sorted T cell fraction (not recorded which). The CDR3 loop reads CASRSVTGAGELFF. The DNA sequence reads TGCGCCAGCAGATCGGTCACGGGGGCCGGGGAGCTGTTTTTT.